This entry lists 17 T cell receptor beta chains sequenced from one sample in a study of blood T cells in healthy people across ages. Primed by a sample-barcoded 5' primer and a J-beta primer mix, a second PCR proceeded for about 7 to 11 cycles. One entry per CDR3 protein, called by TCRdb with MiXCR from the 5' RACE reads. The sample lists about 1.5 million distinct CDR3 sequences, roughly 40% occurring once. The sample consisted of blood. Every receptor here comes from a woman in her late teens or twenties in good health.

This clonotype was seen a handful of times. This rearrangement joins TRBV20-1 to TRBJ2-3, with 7 nucleotides matching TRBD1. Germline CDR1 reads DFQATT; CDR2 reads SNEGSKA (reference sequence). Trimming at V came to 3 bases and at J to 1 base, leaving 10 bases not matched to a gene. The CDR3 spans 16 residues. This chain's CDR3 is CSASELGGVGTDTQYF. For the CDR3, the DNA is TGCAGTGCTAGCGAACTAGGGGGCGTCGGCACAGATACGCAGTATTTT.

Worth noting for this clonotype: Being one base from a much bigger clone, this may be a read error. This chain connects TRBV12-3 or TRBV12-4 to TRBJ1-6, with D tentatively TRBD1 (5 bases). The CDR3 length is 15 residues. CDR3 coding DNA: TGTGCCAGCACCCTAGCAGGGATAGAGGGTTCACCCCCCCACTTT. Amino acid sequence: CASTLAGIEGSPPHF.

The V and J genes are TRBV7-2 and TRBJ1-6; the D is unclear. CDR1 SGHTA and CDR2 FQGNSA come from the germline V gene. With 2 bases removed from V and 11 bases from J, the gap between germline ends came to 7 bases. CDR3 length: 12 residues. The CDR3 nucleotides read TGTGCCAGCAGCTTAAGCGCAACACCCCTCCACTTT. Amino acids: CASSLSATPLHF.

This chain links TRBV5-6 with TRBJ2-1; no clear D. Trimming left V 1 base short and J 7 bases short, with 6 bases between. Germline V CDR1 and CDR2: SGHDT, YYEEEE. The CDR3 spans 12 residues. The CDR3 loop reads CASSLKKNEQFF. The CDR3 DNA reads TGTGCCAGCAGCTTGAAGAAGAATGAGCAGTTCTTC.

This clonotype was found a few times. The CDR3 DNA reads TGTGCCAGCAGCTCAACCCGGGGGGACGAGCAGTACTTC. Amino acid sequence: CASSSTRGDEQYF. This rearrangement joins TRBV7-9 to TRBJ2-5, with 7 bases that match TRBD2. The DNA end lines up better with TRBJ2-7; the J call may be wrong. The CDR3 covers 13 residues. Germline V gene data show CDR1 as SEHNR and CDR2 as FQNEAQ (reference sequence).

This clonotype was picked up many times. The V gene is TRBV20-1, the J gene TRBJ2-3; D call uncertain. CDR3 length: 11 amino acids. Germline CDR1 and CDR2: DFQATT and SNEGSKA (reference sequence). V gave up 3 bases and J gave up 6 bases, with 7 bases separating them. The CDR3 sequence is CSASYGDTQYF. CDR3 in DNA: TGCAGTGCTAGCTATGGGGATACGCAGTATTTT.

The rearrangement links TRBV5-6 to TRBJ1-6; TRBD1 is a possible D gene (6 bases). The germline gives CDR1 SGHDT, CDR2 YYEEEE. Trimming left V 4 bases short and J 14 bases short, with 22 bases between. The CDR3 has 15 amino acids. The CDR3 region is CASSGPLPGDVSLHF. The CDR3 bases are TGTGCCAGCAGCGGGCCTCTTCCAGGGGATGTGTCCCTCCACTTT.

Ten or more counts support this clonotype. At one end the junction does not follow the germline gene, possibly because of a read error. The chain links TRBV5-1 to TRBJ2-1; 10 bases align to TRBD2. The CDR3 loop spans 15 amino acids. Germline V gene lookup returns CDR1 SGHRS and CDR2 YFSETQ. The CDR3 bases are TGTGCCAGCAGCTTAGGCCTAGCGGGAGCGGATGAGCAGTTCTTC. Translation gives CASSLGLAGADEQFF.

This chain connects TRBV5-1 to TRBJ1-2; D remains ambiguous. Trimming stripped 1 base from V and 2 bases from J, with 9 bases between. The V gene's germline CDR1 is SGHRS and CDR2 YFSETQ. CDR3 length equals 14 residues. The CDR3 here is CASSLSKGNYGYTF. CDR3 DNA: TGCGCCAGCAGCTTGTCAAAGGGCAACTATGGCTACACCTTC.

This clonotype was observed many times. The J gene is TRBJ1-2, the V gene TRBV9, with D uncertain. From germline, CDR1 is SGDLS and CDR2 YYNGEE. CDR3 length: 14 amino acids. The V and J ends lost 0 bases and 4 bases respectively, with 10 bases between them. CDR3 sequence: CASSVAEFGYGYTF. The CDR3 nucleotides are TGTGCCAGCAGCGTAGCCGAGTTCGGCTATGGCTACACCTTC.

This sequence joins TRBV27 and TRBJ2-7; D possibly corresponds to TRBD1 (6 bases). V was trimmed by 8 bases and J by 3 bases, leaving 23 bases between them. Germline V gene data show CDR1 as MNHEY and CDR2 as SMNVEV (reference sequence). The CDR3 sequence is 16 residues long. The CDR3 region has the DNA TGTGCCAGCGGCAAAACGGCACAGGGCACCGACTACGAGCAGTACTTC. As protein: CASGKTAQGTDYEQYF.

This clonotype appeared a few times. This chain uses TRBV12-5 with TRBJ2-7; 8 positions agree with TRBD2. Germline CDR1 is LGHNT and CDR2 is FRNRAP. The CDR3 length is 14 residues. The trim removed 1 base at V and 2 bases at J, leaving 1 base unmatched. Written as DNA, the CDR3 is TGTGCTAGTGGTTTGGGGGGACTAGCCTACGAGCAGTACTTC. Translation gives CASGLGGLAYEQYF.

The rearrangement uses TRBV7-8 and TRBJ2-5; D gene uncertain. The CDR3 runs to 13 residues. The ends were cut back, 1 base at V and 11 bases at J, with 14 bases in the middle. Germline V lookup: CDR1 SGHVS, CDR2 FQNEAQ. CDR3 sequence reads: CASSLVGMNEQYF. CDR3 DNA: TGTGCCAGCAGCTTAGTAGGGATGAATGAGCAGTACTTC.

The rearrangement uses TRBV20-1 and TRBJ2-5; tentatively, D is TRBD2 (5 bases). The V and J ends lost 1 base and 5 bases respectively, with 11 bases between them. The germline CDR1 and CDR2 sequences are DFQATT and SNEGSKA (reference sequence). This CDR3 has 13 residues. The CDR3 DNA follows: TGCAGTGCTAGAGCCCCTAGCCGGGAGACCCAGTACTTC. Protein sequence: CSARAPSRETQYF.

V and J are TRBV29-1 and TRBJ2-7, with 7 bases that match TRBD1. V was clipped by 6 bases and J by 3 bases; unmatched bases: 8. CDR1 is SQVTM, CDR2 ANQGSEA, per germline. The CDR3 runs 13 residues. Here the CDR3 reads CSVAAGTVYEQYF. The DNA of the CDR3 is TGCAGCGTCGCCGCCGGGACAGTCTACGAGCAGTACTTC.

The chain carries TRBV19 and TRBJ2-7; perhaps TRBD1 as D (6 bases). From germline, CDR1 is LNHDA and CDR2 SQIVND (reference sequence). V lost 3 bases to trimming and J lost 3 bases, with 12 bases between them. The CDR3 totals 14 residues. The CDR3 loop is CASSIPDSRYEQYF. The DNA of the CDR3 is TGTGCCAGTAGTATTCCGGACAGTCGCTACGAGCAGTACTTC.

The V gene is TRBV9, the J gene TRBJ1-6, with D unresolved. The CDR3 runs 16 residues. Germline V lookup: CDR1 SGDLS, CDR2 YYNGEE. The V and J ends lost 0 bases and 0 bases respectively, with 7 bases between them. The CDR3 loop reads CASSVAGISYNSPLHF. The DNA of the CDR3 is TGTGCCAGCAGCGTAGCCGGGATCTCCTATAATTCACCCCTCCACTTT.